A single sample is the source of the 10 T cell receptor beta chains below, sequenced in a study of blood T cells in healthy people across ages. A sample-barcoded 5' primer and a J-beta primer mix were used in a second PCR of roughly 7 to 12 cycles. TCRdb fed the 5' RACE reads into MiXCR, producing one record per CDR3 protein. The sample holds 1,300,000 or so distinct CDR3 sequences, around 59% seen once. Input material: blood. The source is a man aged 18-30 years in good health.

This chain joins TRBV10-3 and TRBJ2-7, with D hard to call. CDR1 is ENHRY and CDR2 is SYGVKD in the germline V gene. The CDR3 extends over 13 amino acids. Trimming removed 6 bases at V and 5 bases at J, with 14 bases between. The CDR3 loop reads CAISQTRSDEQYF. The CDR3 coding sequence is TGTGCCATCAGCCAAACAAGAAGCGACGAGCAGTACTTC.

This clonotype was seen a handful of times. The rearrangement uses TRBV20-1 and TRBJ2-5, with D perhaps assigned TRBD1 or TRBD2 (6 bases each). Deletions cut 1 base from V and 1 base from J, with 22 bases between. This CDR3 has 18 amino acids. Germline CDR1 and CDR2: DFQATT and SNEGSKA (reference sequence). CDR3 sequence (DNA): TGCAGTGCTAGAGCCCTGCCAGGGGTAGCGGACTTCCAAGAGACCCAGTACTTC. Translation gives CSARALPGVADFQETQYF.

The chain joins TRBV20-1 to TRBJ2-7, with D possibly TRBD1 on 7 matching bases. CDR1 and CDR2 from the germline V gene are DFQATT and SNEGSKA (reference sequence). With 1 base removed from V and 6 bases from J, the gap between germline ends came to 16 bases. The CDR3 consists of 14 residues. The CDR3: CSARGVGRGAEQYF. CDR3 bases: TGCAGTGCTAGAGGGGTTGGCAGGGGGGCCGAGCAGTACTTC.

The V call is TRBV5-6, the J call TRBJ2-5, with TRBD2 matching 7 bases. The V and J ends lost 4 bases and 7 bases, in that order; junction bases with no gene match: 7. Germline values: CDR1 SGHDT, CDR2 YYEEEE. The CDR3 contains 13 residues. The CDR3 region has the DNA TGTGCCAGCAGCGATGGGACTATTGGGACCCAGTACTTC. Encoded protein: CASSDGTIGTQYF.

In nucleotides, the CDR3 is TGTGCCAGCATCATCTCCCCCGACAGGGGCGGATTCACAGATACGCAGTATTTT. It yields the protein CASIISPDRGGFTDTQYF. The genes are TRBV7-9 and TRBJ2-3, with TRBD1 matching 8 bases. The CDR3 covers 18 residues. The germline CDR1 and CDR2 sequences are SEHNR and FQNEAQ (reference sequence). V gave up 7 bases and J gave up 2 bases; unmatched junction bases: 17.

The CDR3 nucleotides are TGCAGTGCTAGAGTAGGGGGCGAAGTCATCTACTACGAGCAGTACTTC. Amino acids: CSARVGGEVIYYEQYF. The chain links TRBV20-1 to TRBJ2-7; TRBD1 agrees at 7 bases. Germline V lookup: CDR1 DFQATT, CDR2 SNEGSKA (reference sequence). V shed 1 base, J shed 3 bases, and the junction held 12 bases outside the gene matches. The CDR3 length is 16 residues.

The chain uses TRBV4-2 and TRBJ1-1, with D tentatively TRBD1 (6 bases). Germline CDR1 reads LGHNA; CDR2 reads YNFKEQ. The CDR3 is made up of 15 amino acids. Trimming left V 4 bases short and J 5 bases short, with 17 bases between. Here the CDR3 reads CASSLEEGGLTEAFF. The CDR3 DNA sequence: TGTGCCAGCAGCCTAGAGGAGGGGGGCTTGACTGAAGCTTTCTTT.

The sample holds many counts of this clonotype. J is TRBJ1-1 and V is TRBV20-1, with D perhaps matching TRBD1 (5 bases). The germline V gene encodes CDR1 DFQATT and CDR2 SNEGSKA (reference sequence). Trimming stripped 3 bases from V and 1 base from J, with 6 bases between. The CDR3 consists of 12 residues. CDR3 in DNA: TGCAGTGCTAGGGGGGGGAACACTGAAGCTTTCTTT. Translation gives CSARGGNTEAFF.

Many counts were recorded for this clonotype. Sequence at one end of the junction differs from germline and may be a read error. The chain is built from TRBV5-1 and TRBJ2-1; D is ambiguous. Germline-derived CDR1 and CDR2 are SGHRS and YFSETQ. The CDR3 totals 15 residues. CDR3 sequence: CASSLSESSYNEQFF. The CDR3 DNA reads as TGTGCCAGCAGTTTATCGGAGAGCTCCTACAATGAGCAGTTCTTC. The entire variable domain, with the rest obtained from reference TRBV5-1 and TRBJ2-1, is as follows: KAGVTQTPRYLIKTRGQQVTLSCSPISGHRSVSWYQQTPGQGLQFLFEYFSETQRNKGNFPGRFSGRQFSNSRSEMNVSTLELGDSALYLCASSLSESSYNEQFFGPGTRLTVL.

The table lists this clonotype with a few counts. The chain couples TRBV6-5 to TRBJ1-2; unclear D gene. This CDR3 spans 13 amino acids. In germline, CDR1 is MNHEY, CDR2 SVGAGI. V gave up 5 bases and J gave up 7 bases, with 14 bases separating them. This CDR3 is CASSPRKGFGYTF. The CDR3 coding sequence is TGTGCCAGCAGTCCCCGGAAAGGGTTTGGCTACACCTTC.